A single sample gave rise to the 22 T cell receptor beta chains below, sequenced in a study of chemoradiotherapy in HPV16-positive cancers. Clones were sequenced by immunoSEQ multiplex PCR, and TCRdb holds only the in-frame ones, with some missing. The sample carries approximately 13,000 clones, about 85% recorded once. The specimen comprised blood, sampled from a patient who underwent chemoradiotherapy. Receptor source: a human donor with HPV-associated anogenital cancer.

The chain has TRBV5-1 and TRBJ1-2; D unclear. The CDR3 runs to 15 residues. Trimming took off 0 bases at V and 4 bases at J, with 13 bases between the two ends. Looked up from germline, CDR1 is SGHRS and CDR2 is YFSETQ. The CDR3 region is CASSLGPTRPYGYTF. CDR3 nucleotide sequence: TGCGCCAGCAGCTTGGGCCCCACCCGACCCTATGGCTACACCTTC.

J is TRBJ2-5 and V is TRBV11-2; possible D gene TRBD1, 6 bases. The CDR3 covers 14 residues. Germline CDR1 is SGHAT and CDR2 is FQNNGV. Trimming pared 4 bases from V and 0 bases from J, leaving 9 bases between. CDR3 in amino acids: CASSSQGHQETQYF. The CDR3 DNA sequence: TGTGCCAGCAGCTCACAGGGTCACCAAGAGACCCAGTACTTC. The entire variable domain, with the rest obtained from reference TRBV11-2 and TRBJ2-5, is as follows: EAGVAQSPRYKIIEKRQSVAFWCNPISGHATLYWYQQILGQGPKLLIQFQNNGVVDDSQLPKDRFSAERLKGVDSTLKIQPAKLEDSAVYLCASSSQGHQETQYFGPGTRLLVL.

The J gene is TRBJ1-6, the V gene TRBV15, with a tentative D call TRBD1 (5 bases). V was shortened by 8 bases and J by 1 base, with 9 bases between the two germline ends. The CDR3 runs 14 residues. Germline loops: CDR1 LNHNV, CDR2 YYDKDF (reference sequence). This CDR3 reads CATGGGSYNSPLHF. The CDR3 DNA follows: TGTGCCACCGGGGGAGGATCCTATAATTCACCCCTCCACTTT.

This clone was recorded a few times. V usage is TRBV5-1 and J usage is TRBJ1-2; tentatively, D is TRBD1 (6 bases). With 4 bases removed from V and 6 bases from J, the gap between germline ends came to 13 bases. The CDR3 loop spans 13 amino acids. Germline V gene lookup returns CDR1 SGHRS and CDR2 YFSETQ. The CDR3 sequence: CASSDNRVHGYTF. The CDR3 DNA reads TGCGCCAGCAGCGACAACAGGGTCCATGGCTACACCTTC. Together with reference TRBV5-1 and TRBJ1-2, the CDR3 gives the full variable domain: KAGVTQTPRYLIKTRGQQVTLSCSPISGHRSVSWYQQTPGQGLQFLFEYFSETQRNKGNFPGRFSGRQFSNSRSEMNVSTLELGDSALYLCASSDNRVHGYTFGSGTRLTVV.

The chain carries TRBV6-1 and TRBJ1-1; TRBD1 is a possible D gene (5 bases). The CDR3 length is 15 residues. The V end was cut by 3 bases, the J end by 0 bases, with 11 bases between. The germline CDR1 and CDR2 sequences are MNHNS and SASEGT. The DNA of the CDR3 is TGTGCCAGCAGTGATTGGCAGGGCTTGAACACTGAAGCTTTCTTT. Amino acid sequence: CASSDWQGLNTEAFF.

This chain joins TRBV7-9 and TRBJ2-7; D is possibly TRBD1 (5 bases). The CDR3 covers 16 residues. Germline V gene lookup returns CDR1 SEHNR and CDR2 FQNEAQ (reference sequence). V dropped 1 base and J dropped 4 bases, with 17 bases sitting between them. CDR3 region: CASSLVGVRVLYEQYF. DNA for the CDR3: TGTGCCAGCAGCTTAGTCGGTGTCAGGGTTTTGTACGAGCAGTACTTC.

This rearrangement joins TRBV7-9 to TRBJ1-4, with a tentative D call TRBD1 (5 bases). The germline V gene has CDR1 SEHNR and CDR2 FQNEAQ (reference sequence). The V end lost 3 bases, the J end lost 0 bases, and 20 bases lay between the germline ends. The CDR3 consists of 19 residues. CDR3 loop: CASSFGGLRGGATNEKLFF. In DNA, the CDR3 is TGTGCCAGCAGCTTCGGGGGGTTACGTGGGGGAGCAACTAATGAAAAACTGTTTTTT. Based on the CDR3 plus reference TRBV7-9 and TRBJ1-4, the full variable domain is DTGVSQNPRHKITKRGQNVTFRCDPISEHNRLYWYRQTLGQGPEFLTYFQNEAQLEKSRLLSDRFSAERPKGSFSTLEIQRTEQGDSAMYLCASSFGGLRGGATNEKLFFGSGTQLSVL.

The DNA of the CDR3 is TGTGCCAGCAGCGTAGCAGGGAACACTGAAGCTTTCTTT. Translating it yields CASSVAGNTEAFF. V gene TRBV9 combines with J gene TRBJ1-1; the D is unclear. Germline V gene sequence: CDR1 SGDLS, CDR2 YYNGEE. Trimming removed 0 bases from V and 1 base from J, with 4 bases in between. This CDR3 has 13 amino acids.

In nucleotides, the CDR3 is TGTGCCAGCAGCTTAGGTAAGAACACTGAAGCTTTCTTT. The encoded protein is CASSLGKNTEAFF. The chain has TRBV7-8 and TRBJ1-1; D gene unclear. The length of the CDR3 is 13 residues. The V and J ends lost 1 base and 1 base respectively, with 4 bases between them. Germline V gene lookup returns CDR1 SGHVS and CDR2 FQNEAQ.

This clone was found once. As DNA, the CDR3 is TGCGCCAGCAGTCAAACAGAGATGAACACTGAAGCTTTCTTT. Its protein is CASSQTEMNTEAFF. V is TRBV5-1 and J is TRBJ1-1; D remains unclear. This CDR3 is 14 amino acids long. The germline CDR1 and CDR2 sequences are SGHRS and YFSETQ. The V gene lost 5 bases and the J gene lost 0 bases, with 11 bases spanning the gap.

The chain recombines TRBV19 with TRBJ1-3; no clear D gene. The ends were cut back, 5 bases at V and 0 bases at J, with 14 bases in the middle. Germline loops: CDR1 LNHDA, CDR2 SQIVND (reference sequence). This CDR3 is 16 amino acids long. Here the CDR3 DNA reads TGTGCCAGTAGTTCAAGAGGGCTACTCTCTGGAAACACCATATATTTT. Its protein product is CASSSRGLLSGNTIYF.

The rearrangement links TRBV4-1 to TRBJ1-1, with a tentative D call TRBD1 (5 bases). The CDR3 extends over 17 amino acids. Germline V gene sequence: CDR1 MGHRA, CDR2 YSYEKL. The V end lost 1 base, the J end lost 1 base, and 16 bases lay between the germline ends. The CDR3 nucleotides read TGCGCCAGCAGCCAAGGGGGAGGTGGGGGGAAGAACACTGAAGCTTTCTTT. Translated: CASSQGGGGGKNTEAFF.

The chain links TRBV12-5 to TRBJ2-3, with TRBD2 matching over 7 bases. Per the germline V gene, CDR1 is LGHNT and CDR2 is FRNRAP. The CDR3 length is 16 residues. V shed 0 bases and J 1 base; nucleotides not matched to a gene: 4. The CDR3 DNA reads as TGTGCTAGTGGTTTGGTAGCGGGGAGCCGCACAGATACGCAGTATTTT. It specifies CASGLVAGSRTDTQYF.

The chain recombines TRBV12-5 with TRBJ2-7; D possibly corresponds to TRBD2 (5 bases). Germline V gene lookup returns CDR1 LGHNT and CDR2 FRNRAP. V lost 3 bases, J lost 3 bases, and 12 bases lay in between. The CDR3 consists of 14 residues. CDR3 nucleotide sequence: TGTGCTAGTGGTTTAGAGGCAGGACTCTACGAGCAGTACTTC. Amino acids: CASGLEAGLYEQYF.

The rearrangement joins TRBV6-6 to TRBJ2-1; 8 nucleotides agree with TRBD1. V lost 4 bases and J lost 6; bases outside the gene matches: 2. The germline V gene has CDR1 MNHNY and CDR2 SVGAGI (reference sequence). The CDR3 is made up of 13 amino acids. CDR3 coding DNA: TGTGCCAGCAGTTCCGGGACAGGCAATGAGCAGTTCTTC. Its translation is CASSSGTGNEQFF.

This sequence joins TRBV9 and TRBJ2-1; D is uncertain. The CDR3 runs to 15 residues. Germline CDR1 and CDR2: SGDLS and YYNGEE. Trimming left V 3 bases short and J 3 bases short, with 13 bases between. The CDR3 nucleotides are TGTGCCAGCAGCGCCACTCAAAGAAACTACAATGAGCAGTTCTTC. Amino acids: CASSATQRNYNEQFF.

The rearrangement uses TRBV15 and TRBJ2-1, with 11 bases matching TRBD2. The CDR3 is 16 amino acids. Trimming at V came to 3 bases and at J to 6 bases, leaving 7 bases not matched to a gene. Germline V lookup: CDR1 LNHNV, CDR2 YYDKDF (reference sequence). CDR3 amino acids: CATSRLAGGGSNEQFF. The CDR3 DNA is TGTGCCACCAGCAGGTTAGCGGGGGGGGGCAGCAATGAGCAGTTCTTC.

The CDR3: CASSIAPGTYEQYF. In nucleotides, the CDR3 is TGTGCCAGTAGTATCGCCCCCGGGACTTACGAGCAGTACTTC. The chain joins TRBV19 to TRBJ2-7, with a weak D call TRBD2 (6 bases). The V gene's germline CDR1 is LNHDA and CDR2 SQIVND (reference sequence). This CDR3 has 14 residues. V was pared by 3 bases and J by 4 bases, with 13 bases between.

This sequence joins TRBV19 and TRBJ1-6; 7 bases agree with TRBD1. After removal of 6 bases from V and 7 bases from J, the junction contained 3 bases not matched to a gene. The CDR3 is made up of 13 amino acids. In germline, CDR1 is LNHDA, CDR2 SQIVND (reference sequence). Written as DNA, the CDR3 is TGTGCCAGTAGGGGACAGCTCAATTCACCCCTCCACTTT. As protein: CASRGQLNSPLHF.

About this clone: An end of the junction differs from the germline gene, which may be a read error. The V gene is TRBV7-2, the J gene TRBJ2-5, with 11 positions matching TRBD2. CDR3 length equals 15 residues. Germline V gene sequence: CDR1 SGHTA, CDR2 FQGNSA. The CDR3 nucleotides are TGTGCCAGCAGTTTAGCGGGGGGGCCCCGGGAGACCCAGTACTTC. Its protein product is CASSLAGGPRETQYF.

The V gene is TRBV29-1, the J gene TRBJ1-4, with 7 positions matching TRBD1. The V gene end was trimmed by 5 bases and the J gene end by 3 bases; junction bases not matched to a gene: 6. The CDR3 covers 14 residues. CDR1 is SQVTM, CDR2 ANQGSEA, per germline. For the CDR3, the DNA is TGCAGCGTTTCCGAGGGGGCGGCTAATGAAAAACTGTTTTTT. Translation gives CSVSEGAANEKLFF.

In nucleotides, the CDR3 is TGTGCCAGCAGTGAATCCGGGGGGACTGGAAAACTGTTTTTT. This encodes CASSESGGTGKLFF. The chain employs TRBV25-1 and TRBJ1-4; D is perhaps TRBD1 (5 bases). Germline V lookup: CDR1 MGHDK, CDR2 SYGVNS. Trimming cost V 1 base and J 10 bases, with 13 bases left between them. The CDR3 spans 14 residues.